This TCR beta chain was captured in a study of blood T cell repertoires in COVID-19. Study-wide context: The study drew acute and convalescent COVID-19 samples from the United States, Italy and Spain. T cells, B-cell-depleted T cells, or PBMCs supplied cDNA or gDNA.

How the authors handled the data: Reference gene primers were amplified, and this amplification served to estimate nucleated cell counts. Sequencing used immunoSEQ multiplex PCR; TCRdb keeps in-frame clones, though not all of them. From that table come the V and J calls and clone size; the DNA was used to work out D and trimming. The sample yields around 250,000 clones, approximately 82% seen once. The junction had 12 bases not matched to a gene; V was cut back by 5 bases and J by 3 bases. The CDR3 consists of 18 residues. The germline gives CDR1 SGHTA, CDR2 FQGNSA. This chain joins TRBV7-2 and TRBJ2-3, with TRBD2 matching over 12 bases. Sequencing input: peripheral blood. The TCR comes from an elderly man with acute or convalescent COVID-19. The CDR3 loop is CASSLSPSGGARTDTQYF. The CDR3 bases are TGTGCCAGCAGCCTTTCCCCTAGCGGGGGGGCGAGGACAGATACGCAGTATTTT.